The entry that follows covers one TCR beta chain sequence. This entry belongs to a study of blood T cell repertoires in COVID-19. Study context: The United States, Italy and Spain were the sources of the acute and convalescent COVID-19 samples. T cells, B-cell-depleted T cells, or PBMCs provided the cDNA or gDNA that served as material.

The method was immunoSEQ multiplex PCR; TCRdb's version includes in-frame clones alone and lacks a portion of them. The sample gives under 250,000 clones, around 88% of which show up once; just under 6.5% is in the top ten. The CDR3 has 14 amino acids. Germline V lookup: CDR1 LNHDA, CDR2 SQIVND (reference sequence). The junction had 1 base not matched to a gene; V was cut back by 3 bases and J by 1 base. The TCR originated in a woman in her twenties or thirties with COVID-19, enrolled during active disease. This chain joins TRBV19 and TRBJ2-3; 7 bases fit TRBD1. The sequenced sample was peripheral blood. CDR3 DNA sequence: TGTGCCAGTAGTATCCAGGGGGGCACAGATACGCAGTATTTT. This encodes CASSIQGGTDTQYF.